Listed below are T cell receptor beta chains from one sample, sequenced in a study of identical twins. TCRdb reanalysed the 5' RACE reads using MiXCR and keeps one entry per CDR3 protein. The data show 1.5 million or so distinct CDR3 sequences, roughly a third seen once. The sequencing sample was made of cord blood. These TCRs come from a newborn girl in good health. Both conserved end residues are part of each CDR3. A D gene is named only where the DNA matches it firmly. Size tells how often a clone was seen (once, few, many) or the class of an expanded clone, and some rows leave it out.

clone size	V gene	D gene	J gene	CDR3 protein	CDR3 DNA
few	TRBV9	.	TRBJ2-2	CASSSRTSLTGELFF	TGTGCCAGCAGCTCTCGGACTTCCCTCACCGGGGAGCTGTTTTTT
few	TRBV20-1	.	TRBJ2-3	CSAREVGDTQYF	TGCAGTGCTAGAGAAGTCGGCGATACGCAGTATTTT
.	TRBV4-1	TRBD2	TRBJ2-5	CASSHPTGGSYQETQYF	TGCGCCAGCAGCCACCCTACGGGGGGGTCGTACCAAGAGACCCAGTACTTC
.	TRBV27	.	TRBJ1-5	CASSLNSKVSNQPQHF	TGTGCCAGCAGTCTGAACAGTAAAGTTAGCAATCAGCCCCAGCATTTT
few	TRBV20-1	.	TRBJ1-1	CSARPGRVNTEAFF	TGCAGTGCTAGACCGGGACGGGTGAACACTGAAGCTTTCTTT
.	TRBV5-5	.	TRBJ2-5	CASSLSPRVVETQYF	TGTGCCAGCAGCTTGAGTCCTAGAGTCGTAGAGACCCAGTACTTC
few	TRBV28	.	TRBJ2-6	CASSLRTANVLTF	TGTGCCAGCAGTTTACGGACCGCCAACGTCCTGACTTTC
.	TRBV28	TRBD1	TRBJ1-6	CASSTTGGAYNPPLHF	TGTGCCAGCAGCACCACAGGGGGGGCTTATAATCCACCCCTCCACTTT
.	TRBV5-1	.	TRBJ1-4	CASSLAYSPQETNEKLFF	TGCGCCAGCAGCTTGGCTTACTCCCCCCAGGAAACTAATGAAAAACTGTTTTTT
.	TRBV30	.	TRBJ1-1	CAWSVQGNTEAFF	TGTGCCTGGAGTGTACAGGGGAACACTGAAGCTTTCTTT
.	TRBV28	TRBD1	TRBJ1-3	CASSSPGQGSGNTIYF	TGTGCCAGCAGTTCCCCGGGACAGGGCTCTGGAAACACCATATATTTT
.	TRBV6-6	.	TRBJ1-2	CASSYGTKNYGYTF	TGTGCCAGCAGTTACGGGACAAAAAACTATGGCTACACCTTC
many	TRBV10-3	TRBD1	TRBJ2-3	CAIRRGQAYTDTQYF	TGTGCCATCAGACGCGGACAGGCTTACACAGATACGCAGTATTTT
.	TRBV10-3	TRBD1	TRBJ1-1	CAIMDRGMNTEAFF	TGTGCCATCATGGACAGGGGCATGAACACTGAAGCTTTCTTT
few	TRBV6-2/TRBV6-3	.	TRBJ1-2	CASRRLLGGYTF	TGTGCCAGCAGGCGGCTGCTTGGAGGCTACACCTTC
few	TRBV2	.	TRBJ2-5	CASSSGVPYNEQYF	TGTGCCAGCAGTTCAGGGGTCCCCTACAATGAGCAGTACTTC
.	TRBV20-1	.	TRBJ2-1	CSARGPANQETQFF	TGCAGTGCCCGGGGGCCTGCAAACCAAGAGACCCAGTTCTTC
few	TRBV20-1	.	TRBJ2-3	CYPRTPGADTQYF	TGTTATCCCCGGACTCCGGGCGCAGATACGCAGTATTTT
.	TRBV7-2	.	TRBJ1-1	CASSARTGWVNTEAFF	TGTGCCAGCAGCGCAAGAACAGGGTGGGTTAACACTGAAGCTTTCTTT
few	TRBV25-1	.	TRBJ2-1	CAIDSGSSYNEQFF	TGTGCCATCGATAGCGGCAGCTCCTACAATGAGCAGTTCTTC
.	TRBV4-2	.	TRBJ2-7	CASSRSGGAETYEQYF	TGTGCCAGCAGCCGGTCCGGCGGGGCAGAAACCTACGAGCAGTACTTC
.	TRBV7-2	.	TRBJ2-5	CASRNQTSIGTQYF	TGTGCCAGCAGGAACCAGACTTCAATCGGGACCCAGTACTTC
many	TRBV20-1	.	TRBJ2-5	CSARIRLAQETQYF	TGCAGTGCTAGAATAAGGCTAGCCCAAGAGACCCAGTACTTC
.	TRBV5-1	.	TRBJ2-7	CTSGPREPSYEQYF	TGCACCAGCGGACCTCGGGAACCCTCCTACGAGCAGTACTTC
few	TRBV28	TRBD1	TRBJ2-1	CASSFRDRGHNEQFF	TGTGCCAGCAGTTTCCGGGACAGGGGGCACAATGAGCAGTTCTTC
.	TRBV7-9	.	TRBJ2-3	CASSLATGRDTQYF	TGTGCCAGCAGCTTAGCCACAGGCAGGGATACGCAGTATTTT
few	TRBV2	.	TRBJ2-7	CASISAASYEQYF	TGTGCCAGCATTTCAGCGGCCTCCTACGAGCAGTACTTC
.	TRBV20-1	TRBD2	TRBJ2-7	CSAPLAGVPYEQYF	TGCAGCGCCCCTCTAGCGGGAGTACCCTACGAGCAGTACTTC
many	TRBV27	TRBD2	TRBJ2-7	CASSSRLAEQYF	TGTGCCAGCAGTTCCCGACTAGCGGAGCAGTACTTC
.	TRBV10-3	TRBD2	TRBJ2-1	CAISESGLAGATYNERFF	TGTGCCATCAGTGAGTCGGGACTAGCGGGGGCGACCTACAATGAGCGGTTCTTC
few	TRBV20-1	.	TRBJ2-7	CSATPDSQSSYEQYF	TGCAGTGCTACCCCCGACAGCCAATCCTCCTACGAGCAGTACTTC
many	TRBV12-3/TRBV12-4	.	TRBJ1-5	CASSLGGRGSNQPQHF	TGTGCCAGCAGTTTAGGGGGCCGGGGTAGCAATCAGCCCCAGCATTTT
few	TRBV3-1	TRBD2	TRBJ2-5	CASSQILAGGQETQYF	TGTGCCAGCAGCCAAATCTTAGCGGGGGGTCAAGAGACCCAGTACTTC
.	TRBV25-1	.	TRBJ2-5	CAIWAGNEQYF	TGTGCCATCTGGGCGGGCAATGAGCAGTACTTC
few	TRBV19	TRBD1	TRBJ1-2	CASSMWTGINYGYTF	TGTGCCAGTAGTATGTGGACAGGGATTAACTATGGCTACACCTTC
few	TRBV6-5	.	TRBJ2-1	CASSPGDLGLYNEQFF	TGTGCCAGCAGCCCCGGGGATTTGGGACTCTACAATGAGCAGTTCTTC
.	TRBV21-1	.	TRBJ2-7	CASSTFEQYF	TGTGCCAGCTCGACATTCGAGCAGTACTTC
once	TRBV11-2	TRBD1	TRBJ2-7	CASSSPRGSSYNEQYF	TGTGCCAGCAGCTCGCCCAGGGGGAGCTCCTACAATGAGCAGTACTTC
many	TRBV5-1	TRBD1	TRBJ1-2	CASSLEQGSYGYTF	TGTGCCAGCAGTTTAGAACAGGGGAGCTATGGCTACACCTTC
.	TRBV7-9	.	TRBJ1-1	CASSLAVLGDEAFF	TGTGCCAGCAGCTTAGCCGTACTCGGGGATGAGGCTTTCTTT
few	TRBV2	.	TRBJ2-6	CASGTVSGANVLTF	TGTGCCAGCGGGACTGTCTCTGGGGCCAACGTCCTGACTTTC
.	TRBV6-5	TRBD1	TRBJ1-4	CASSPDRINEKLFF	TGTGCCAGCAGCCCGGACAGGATAAATGAAAAACTGTTTTTT
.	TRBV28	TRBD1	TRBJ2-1	CASSFLGQGDGAEGFYNEQFF	TGTGCCAGCAGTTTCCTTGGACAGGGTGATGGGGCGGAGGGTTTCTACAATGAGCAGTTCTTC
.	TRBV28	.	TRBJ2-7	CASSSGQLSSYEQYF	TGTGCCAGCAGTTCCGGTCAGCTAAGCTCCTACGAGCAGTACTTC
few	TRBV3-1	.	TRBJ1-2	CASSHQDGYYGYTF	TGTGCCAGCAGCCATCAAGACGGTTACTATGGCTACACCTTC
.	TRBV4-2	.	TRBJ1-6	CASSQENRFFSPLHF	TGTGCCAGCAGCCAAGAAAACAGATTCTTTTCACCCCTCCACTTT
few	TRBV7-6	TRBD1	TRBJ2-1	CASSLGSGGTYNEQFF	TGTGCCAGCAGCTTAGGTTCAGGGGGTACCTACAATGAGCAGTTCTTC
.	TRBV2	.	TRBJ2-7	CASLIPRRGSYEQYF	TGTGCCAGCCTAATACCTCGTAGGGGCTCCTACGAGCAGTACTTC
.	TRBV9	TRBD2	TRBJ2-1	CASSVAGTSGWEQFF	TGTGCCAGCAGCGTAGCCGGGACTAGCGGATGGGAGCAGTTCTTC
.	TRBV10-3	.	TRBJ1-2	CAISRQDNYGYTF	TGTGCCATCAGTCGACAGGATAACTATGGCTACACCTTC
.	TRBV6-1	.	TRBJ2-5	CASTELGLANEQYF	TGTGCCAGCACTGAATTGGGACTGGCCAATGAGCAGTACTTC
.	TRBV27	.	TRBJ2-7	CASSLKGDSRYEQYF	TGTGCCAGCAGTTTAAAGGGGGACTCTCGCTACGAGCAGTACTTC
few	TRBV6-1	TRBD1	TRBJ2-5	CASSEQGAKETQYF	TGTGCCAGCAGTGAACAGGGGGCGAAAGAGACCCAGTACTTC
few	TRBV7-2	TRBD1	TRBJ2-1	CASSSLSGTGVEQFF	TGTGCCAGCAGCTCCTTGTCCGGGACAGGCGTTGAGCAGTTCTTC
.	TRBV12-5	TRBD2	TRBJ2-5	CASGPGTSGSQETQYF	TGTGCTAGTGGTCCGGGGACTAGCGGGAGTCAAGAGACCCAGTACTTC
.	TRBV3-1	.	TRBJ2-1	CASSQSTPIGQFF	TGTGCCAGCAGCCAAAGTACCCCAATCGGGCAGTTCTTC
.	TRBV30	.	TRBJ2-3	CAWSAQRGVTDTQYF	TGTGCCTGGAGTGCACAGAGGGGGGTCACAGATACGCAGTATTTT